These 18 T cell receptor beta chains originate from one sample sequenced in a study of cytomegalovirus exposure and HLA in healthy donors. Primers included in the PCR were 60 Vbeta and 13 Jbeta primers. Libraries were prepared by immunoSEQ multiplex PCR; TCRdb keeps only in-frame clonotypes and omits some of them. This table holds about 54,000 clones. The sample comprised PBMCs. Receptor source: a woman aged 40 to 50 in good health and CMV-seronegative.

The chain couples TRBV18 to TRBJ1-6; 9 nucleotides match TRBD1. The CDR3 runs 17 residues. The V segment lost 3 bases and the J segment 7 bases; nucleotides outside the gene matches: 10. Germline V gene data show CDR1 as KGHSH and CDR2 as LQKENI. The CDR3 bases are TGTGCCAGCTCACCTGAAGGGGGACAGGGCATCAATTCACCCCTCCACTTT. Translation gives CASSPEGGQGINSPLHF.

V is TRBV6-6 and J is TRBJ2-5, with 8 positions matching TRBD1. V dropped 5 bases and J dropped 2; count of bases not matched to a gene: 4. The CDR3 covers 14 residues. The germline V gene has CDR1 MNHNY and CDR2 SVGAGI (reference sequence). The CDR3 reads CASSLRDRQETQYF. The DNA for the CDR3 is TGTGCCAGCAGTCTCCGGGACAGGCAAGAGACCCAGTACTTC.

The CDR3 is CASSDWQLSTGELFF. The CDR3 bases are TGCGCCAGCAGCGACTGGCAGCTTTCAACCGGGGAGCTGTTTTTT. The chain carries TRBV5-1 and TRBJ2-2; D is ambiguous. With 4 bases removed from V and 5 bases from J, the gap between germline ends came to 15 bases. CDR1 and CDR2 from the germline V gene are SGHRS and YFSETQ. The CDR3 totals 15 residues.

The chain joins TRBV9 to TRBJ1-1; TRBD1 might be the D (5 bases). CDR1 SGDLS and CDR2 YYNGEE come from the germline V gene. The CDR3 loop spans 14 amino acids. Trimming pared 6 bases from V and 4 bases from J, leaving 16 bases between. CDR3 residues: CASNKLTVPTEAFF. The CDR3, as DNA: TGTGCCAGCAACAAATTGACAGTTCCCACTGAAGCTTTCTTT.

The chain combines TRBV28 with TRBJ1-2; unclear D gene. The ends were cut back, 6 bases at V and 9 bases at J, with 14 bases in the middle. This CDR3 has 12 residues. In germline, CDR1 is MDHEN, CDR2 SYDVKM. The CDR3 reads CASSYSSFSYTF. For the CDR3, the DNA is TGTGCCAGCAGCTACAGTTCGTTTAGCTACACCTTC.

The chain recombines TRBV11-2 with TRBJ1-3; tentative D call: TRBD1 (5 bases). Germline values: CDR1 SGHAT, CDR2 FQNNGV. Trimming pared 1 base from V and 2 bases from J, leaving 9 bases between. CDR3 length equals 15 residues. The CDR3: CASSLAGLTGNTIYF. The CDR3 DNA reads as TGTGCCAGCAGCTTAGCAGGGTTAACTGGAAACACCATATATTTT.

The rearrangement uses TRBV18 and TRBJ2-7; the match to TRBD1 covers 7 bases. The germline CDR1 and CDR2 sequences are KGHSH and LQKENI. The CDR3 spans 15 residues. Trimming cost V 0 bases and J 5 bases; bases outside gene matches: 7. CDR3 DNA: TGTGCCAGCTCACCACCGGAAAACAGGGGACACGAGCAGTACTTC. This translates into CASSPPENRGHEQYF.

The CDR3 DNA reads as TGTGCCTGGTGGCCCGGAAAGGGAGAAGAGACCCAGTACTTC. This codes for CAWWPGKGEETQYF. This sequence joins TRBV30 and TRBJ2-5, with D tentatively TRBD2 (5 bases). The CDR3 spans 14 residues. Germline V CDR1 and CDR2: GTSNPN, SVGIG (reference sequence). V lost 5 bases to trimming and J lost 3 bases, with 16 bases between them.

The chain couples TRBV10-3 to TRBJ1-3, with a weak D call TRBD1 (6 bases). The CDR3 has 17 amino acids. Looked up from germline, CDR1 is ENHRY and CDR2 is SYGVKD. Trimming stripped 2 bases from V and 7 bases from J, with 21 bases between. The CDR3 loop is CAISELLTGGFVNTIYF. The CDR3 bases are TGTGCCATCAGTGAGCTACTGACAGGAGGCTTTGTCAACACCATATATTTT.

The chain links TRBV18 to TRBJ2-2, with TRBD1 as a possible D gene (5 bases). Germline assignment: CDR1 KGHSH and CDR2 LQKENI. The CDR3 runs to 15 residues. V dropped 2 bases and J dropped 6 bases, with 13 bases sitting between them. DNA for the CDR3: TGTGCCAGCTCACCAAGTTACACAGGCGCCGGGGAGCTGTTTTTT. Translating gives CASSPSYTGAGELFF.

Comment on this clone: Germline is not matched at one junction end, which may reflect a read error. This chain connects TRBV18 to TRBJ2-7; 8 nucleotides agree with TRBD1. The CDR3 covers 15 residues. CDR1 and CDR2 from the germline V gene are KGHSH and LQKENI. The CDR3 region has the DNA TGTGCCAGCTCACCACCGCAGGGGGCCACCTACGGGCAGTACTTC. Protein: CASSPPQGATYGQYF.

The chain carries TRBV4-2 and TRBJ2-1, with 12 bases aligning to TRBD2. Germline V gives CDR1 LGHNA, CDR2 YNFKEQ. V lost 0 bases and J lost 6; bases outside the gene matches: 9. This CDR3 region has 18 residues. This chain's CDR3 is CASSQDSSGGALTNEQFF. Written as DNA, the CDR3 is TGTGCCAGCAGCCAAGATTCTAGCGGGGGGGCCTTGACCAATGAGCAGTTCTTC.

The rearrangement joins TRBV28 to TRBJ1-2; 9 bases fit TRBD1. V lost 7 bases and J lost 5; bases outside the gene matches: 8. CDR3 length: 14 amino acids. Germline values: CDR1 MDHEN, CDR2 SYDVKM. CDR3 sequence reads: CASTPGTGRYGYTF. The DNA of the CDR3 is TGTGCCAGCACCCCAGGGACAGGGAGGTATGGCTACACCTTC.

This chain links TRBV4-2 with TRBJ2-3; 8 bases line up with TRBD2. CDR3 size: 12 residues. Germline V gene data show CDR1 as LGHNA and CDR2 as YNFKEQ. The J segment lost 14 bases and the V segment lost 2 bases, leaving 6 bases of the junction unmatched. The chain's CDR3 is CASSQLAGPSYF. CDR3 bases: TGTGCCAGCAGCCAACTAGCGGGTCCTTCGTATTTT.

The gene calls are TRBV5-1 and TRBJ1-2; 8 nucleotides line up with TRBD1. This CDR3 has 13 amino acids. Looked up from germline, CDR1 is SGHRS and CDR2 is YFSETQ. The ends lost 7 bases at V and 6 bases at J; junction bases unmatched: 8. DNA of the CDR3: TGCGCCAGCGCGACAGGGGACACGAATGGCTACACCTTC. Protein: CASATGDTNGYTF.

The gene calls are TRBV5-1 and TRBJ1-1; possibly TRBD1 for D (6 bases). V dropped 0 bases and J dropped 6 bases, with 15 bases sitting between them. The germline V gene encodes CDR1 SGHRS and CDR2 YFSETQ. The CDR3 consists of 15 residues. CDR3 protein: CASSLGPGVGAEAFF. As DNA, the CDR3 is TGCGCCAGCAGCTTGGGGCCAGGGGTCGGCGCTGAAGCTTTCTTT.

The chain combines TRBV9 with TRBJ2-3, with 10 positions matching TRBD1. This CDR3 has 17 amino acids. Germline CDR1 is SGDLS and CDR2 is YYNGEE. V was clipped by 2 bases and J by 9 bases; unmatched bases: 15. This CDR3 is CASSVSPTGTGAQTQYF. CDR3 in DNA: TGTGCCAGCAGCGTCAGCCCAACGGGGACAGGGGCACAGACGCAGTATTTT. Supplemented by reference TRBV9 and TRBJ2-3, the full variable domain reads DSGVTQTPKHLITATGQRVTLRCSPRSGDLSVYWYQQSLDQGLQFLIQYYNGEERAKGNILERFSAQQFPDLHSELNLSSLELGDSALYFCASSVSPTGTGAQTQYFGPGTRLTVL.

J is TRBJ2-2 and V is TRBV7-9; tentatively, D is TRBD2 (6 bases). In germline, CDR1 is SEHNR, CDR2 FQNEAQ (reference sequence). This CDR3 region has 15 residues. V lost 5 bases to trimming and J lost 5 bases, with 15 bases between them. The CDR3 DNA is TGTGCCAGCAGCCCCGGGGGTGGCGTTACCGGGGAGCTGTTTTTT. It specifies CASSPGGGVTGELFF.